There are a few counts of the clone carrying this TCR beta chain. The antigen remains undetermined. This sample stems from a study of blood T cells in healthy people across ages. Study at large: Template switching recovered approximately one barcoded beta molecule for every two T cells.

CDR1 is MGHRA, CDR2 YSYEKL, per germline. The CDR3 is 16 amino acids. The second PCR ran about 6 to 12 cycles with a sample-barcoded 5' primer and J-beta primers. Each TCR beta cDNA got a 12-nucleotide random molecular identifier. One entry per CDR3 protein results from TCRdb running MiXCR on the 5' RACE reads. The table records 540,000 or so distinct CDR3 sequences, 27% of them present only once. Study-wide results and limits: Diversity of TCR beta per million T cells declined in a roughly linear way with age. Researchers judged that diversity estimates from one million T cells fell short of true values.

The chain recombines TRBV4-1 with TRBJ2-5; perhaps D is TRBD1 or TRBD2 (5 bases each). The J call may be faulty, since TRBJ2-1 better matches the DNA end. The sequence was obtained from a woman in her 70s in good health. The source material was blood. In DNA, the CDR3 is TGCGCCAGCAGCCAAGATGAGGGGAGTTCCTACAATGAGCAGTTCTTC. Protein: CASSQDEGSSYNEQFF.